A selection of T cell receptor beta chains follows, all from one sample in a study of blood T cell repertoires in COVID-19. TCRdb keeps only in-frame clones here, not all; method: immunoSEQ multiplex PCR. The top ten clones hold approximately 1.2% of a sample with 80,000 to 90,000 clones, 70% to 90% of them seen once. The sequenced material came from peripheral blood. The receptors stem from a man older than 75 with active or convalescent COVID-19. Each CDR3 is given with its conserved first and last residue. Fields, in order: D gene, J gene, clone size, V gene, CDR3 protein, CDR3 DNA. A D gene is named only where the DNA matches it firmly. The listing skips clone size in some rows; elsewhere it reads once, few, many or a size class.

>-|TRBJ2-1|-|TRBV14
CASSQIWRANEQFF
TGTGCCAGCAGCCAGATATGGAGGGCCAATGAGCAGTTCTTC
>TRBD2|TRBJ2-2|-|TRBV19
CASSLTWDLLAGDNTGELFF
TGTGCCAGTAGTCTGACCTGGGACCTACTAGCGGGGGATAACACCGGGGAGCTGTTTTTT
>TRBD1|TRBJ1-2|-|TRBV4-3
CASSQGPTGGNYGYTF
TGCGCCAGCAGCCAAGGACCGACAGGGGGGAACTATGGCTACACCTTC
>TRBD2|TRBJ2-1|few|TRBV10-3
CAISDSGRWEQFF
TGTGCCATCAGTGATAGCGGGAGATGGGAGCAGTTCTTC
>TRBD1|TRBJ2-3|few|TRBV18
CASSPPTGRTDTQYF
TGTGCCAGCTCACCCCCGACAGGGCGCACAGATACGCAGTATTTT
>TRBD1|TRBJ1-4|once|TRBV11-2
CASRYGDRENEKLFF
TGTGCCAGCAGATACGGGGACAGGGAAAATGAAAAACTGTTTTTT
>TRBD2|TRBJ2-3|-|TRBV27
CASSLFGTSGRGDTQYF
TGTGCCAGCAGTTTGTTCGGGACTAGCGGGAGGGGAGATACGCAGTATTTT
>TRBD2|TRBJ2-5|once|TRBV19
CASSKGLAGGLQETQYF
TGTGCCAGTAGTAAGGGACTAGCGGGAGGTCTCCAAGAGACCCAGTACTTC
>-|TRBJ2-5|-|TRBV6-5
CASRISGVETQYF
TGTGCCAGCAGAATTTCAGGGGTAGAGACCCAGTACTTC
>TRBD1|TRBJ1-2|-|TRBV28
CASSLGTGAYGYTF
TGTGCCAGCAGTTTGGGGACAGGGGCCTATGGCTACACCTTC
>-|TRBJ2-7|once|TRBV3-1/TRBV3-2
CASSQESLVRGHLEQYF
TGTGCCAGCAGCCAAGAAAGTTTGGTCCGGGGACATCTCGAGCAGTACTTC
>-|TRBJ1-2|-|TRBV7-9
CASSGTSQGLGGYTF
TGTGCCAGCAGCGGCACTTCACAGGGTTTGGGCGGCTACACCTTC
>-|TRBJ1-6|once|TRBV6-6
CASTGGDSPLHF
TGTGCCAGCACGGGGGGCGATTCACCCCTCCACTTT
>TRBD1|TRBJ1-2|-|TRBV25-1
CASSEWDREDGSGYTF
TGTGCCAGCAGTGAATGGGACAGGGAAGACGGTTCGGGCTACACCTTC
>-|TRBJ1-1|-|TRBV18
CASSWDKVKNTEAFF
TGTGCCAGCTCATGGGACAAGGTAAAGAACACTGAAGCTTTCTTT
>-|TRBJ1-1|-|TRBV3-1/TRBV3-2
CASSQSQGLGTEAFF
TGTGCCAGCAGCCAGTCGCAGGGCTTGGGTACTGAAGCTTTCTTT
>-|TRBJ2-7|-|TRBV6-9
CASSPDRWDICNDSYEQYF
TGTGCCAGCAGTCCAGACAGGTGGGACATTTGTAATGACTCCTACGAGCAGTACTTC
>-|TRBJ1-2|-|TRBV6-1
CASSEEGSYGYTF
TGTGCCAGCAGTGAGGAGGGAAGCTATGGCTACACCTTC
>-|TRBJ1-2|-|TRBV30
CAWSVWGANYGYTF
TGTGCCTGGAGTGTATGGGGGGCTAACTATGGCTACACCTTC
>-|TRBJ1-1|-|TRBV29-1
CSVGGDRTNTEAFF
TGCAGCGTTGGGGGAGACAGGACGAACACTGAAGCTTTCTTT
>-|TRBJ1-4|-|TRBV28
CASSLSGSGWEKLFF
TGTGCCAGCAGTTTATCTGGCTCCGGGTGGGAAAAACTGTTTTTT
>TRBD1|TRBJ1-5|once|TRBV10-3
CAIRDRADQPQHF
TGTGCCATCAGGGACAGGGCCGATCAGCCCCAGCATTTT
>TRBD2|TRBJ2-1|-|TRBV13
CASSNGGEQFF
TGTGCCAGCAGCAACGGGGGGGAGCAGTTCTTC
>TRBD2|TRBJ2-3|-|TRBV28
CASSLLGLAGGSTDTQYF
TGTGCCAGCAGTTTATTGGGCCTAGCGGGCGGGAGCACAGATACGCAGTATTTT
>-|TRBJ2-2|few|TRBV4-2
CASSQLGGANTGELFF
TGTGCCAGCAGCCAACTCGGCGGAGCGAACACCGGGGAGCTGTTTTTT
>TRBD2|TRBJ2-7|once|TRBV28
CASRGPASGTYEQYF
TGTGCCAGCAGGGGCCCGGCTAGCGGGACCTACGAGCAGTACTTC
>TRBD2|TRBJ2-7|-|TRBV27
CASSLRRENYEQYF
TGTGCCAGCAGTTTGAGGCGGGAGAACTACGAGCAGTACTTC
>TRBD1|TRBJ1-6|-|TRBV27
CASSLVGGSSPLHF
TGTGCCAGCAGTTTAGTAGGGGGCTCTTCACCCCTCCACTTT
>-|TRBJ1-1|-|TRBV5-6
CASSLFLGQSNTEAFF
TGTGCCAGCAGCTTATTTCTGGGACAATCCAACACTGAAGCTTTCTTT
>TRBD1|TRBJ2-3|-|TRBV29-1
CSVVTGGFTDTQYF
TGCAGCGTCGTGACAGGGGGGTTCACAGATACGCAGTATTTT
>TRBD2|TRBJ2-3|-|TRBV11-2
CASSLAGGPTDTQYF
TGTGCCAGCAGTCTAGCGGGAGGGCCTACAGATACGCAGTATTTT
>-|TRBJ1-2|-|TRBV29-1
CSVGEEYGYTF
TGCAGCGTTGGGGAGGAGTATGGCTACACCTTC
>TRBD1|TRBJ1-1|-|TRBV2
CASKGQVNTEAFF
TGTGCCAGCAAGGGACAGGTTAACACTGAAGCTTTCTTT
>-|TRBJ2-1|-|TRBV14
CASSQGGGRHEQFF
TGTGCCAGCAGCCAAGGGGGCGGCCGACATGAGCAGTTCTTC
>TRBD1|TRBJ1-3|-|TRBV5-1
CASSLEGQAGNTIYF
TGCGCCAGCAGCTTGGAGGGACAGGCTGGAAACACCATATATTTT
>-|TRBJ2-1|once|TRBV5-5
CASTTDIGDNEQFF
TGTGCCAGCACCACCGATATCGGGGACAATGAGCAGTTCTTC
>-|TRBJ1-3|-|TRBV7-9
CASSPSLGNTIYF
TGTGCCAGCAGCCCCTCCCTTGGAAACACCATATATTTT
>-|TRBJ1-1|-|TRBV2
CASRQSDNTEAFF
TGTGCCAGCAGACAGAGTGATAACACTGAAGCTTTCTTT
>-|TRBJ1-3|-|TRBV21-1
CASNAEGQGGDTIYF
TGTGCCAGCAACGCTGAGGGACAGGGAGGGGACACCATATATTTT
>-|TRBJ1-2|-|TRBV7-9
CASSLTAGVFDGYTF
TGTGCCAGCAGCTTAACGGCAGGGGTGTTTGATGGCTACACCTTC
>-|TRBJ2-1|-|TRBV5-5
CASSLEGLSLGEQFF
TGTGCCAGCAGCTTGGAGGGACTTTCCTTGGGAGAGCAGTTCTTC
>-|TRBJ2-2|-|TRBV5-1
CASSLATGNTGELFF
TGCGCCAGCAGCTTGGCTACAGGGAACACCGGGGAGCTGTTTTTT
>-|TRBJ2-7|-|TRBV28
CASSFRGYEQYF
TGTGCCAGCAGTTTCAGGGGCTACGAGCAGTACTTC
>TRBD2|TRBJ2-1|-|TRBV15
CATSRDFSIGTSVSEQFF
TGTGCCACCAGCAGAGATTTTTCGATTGGGACTAGCGTTTCTGAGCAGTTCTTC
>TRBD2|TRBJ2-7|-|TRBV6-5
CASSLSGRIYEQYF
TGTGCCAGCAGTCTTAGCGGGAGAATCTACGAGCAGTACTTC
>TRBD2|TRBJ2-3|-|TRBV29-1
CSVEDGLAGGADTQYF
TGCAGCGTTGAAGACGGACTAGCGGGAGGGGCGGATACGCAGTATTTT
>TRBD2|TRBJ2-1|-|TRBV5-4
CASSLATSGHNEQFF
TGTGCCAGCAGCTTGGCTACTAGCGGGCACAATGAGCAGTTCTTC
>-|TRBJ1-6|-|TRBV7-2
CASSSDSSSYNSPLHF
TGTGCCAGCAGCTCGGACTCGAGCTCCTATAATTCACCCCTCCACTTT
>TRBD1|TRBJ2-7|-|TRBV7-2
CASSLVNSGTGLGYEQYF
TGTGCCAGCAGCTTAGTCAATTCCGGGACAGGGTTAGGATACGAGCAGTACTTC
>TRBD2|TRBJ2-1|-|TRBV5-1
CASKPVAGQYNEQFF
TGCGCCAGCAAACCCGTAGCGGGGCAGTACAATGAGCAGTTCTTC
>TRBD1|TRBJ1-1|-|TRBV18
CASSPFAGGNTEAFF
TGTGCCAGCTCACCTTTCGCAGGGGGGAACACTGAAGCTTTCTTT
>-|TRBJ2-7|-|TRBV18
CASSPTSGYEQYF
TGTGCCAGCTCACCAACAAGCGGCTACGAGCAGTACTTC
>-|TRBJ2-3|-|TRBV12-3/TRBV12-4
CASSDGGTQYF
TGTGCCAGCAGTGATGGAGGTACGCAGTATTTT
>-|TRBJ2-1|few|TRBV6-2/TRBV6-3
CASSRNNEQFF
TGTGCCAGCAGCCGTAACAATGAGCAGTTCTTC
>-|TRBJ1-5|-|TRBV20-1
CSASQGSDQPQHF
TGCAGTGCTAGTCAGGGGTCGGATCAGCCCCAGCATTTT
>-|TRBJ2-3|-|TRBV7-2
CASSLQGFPGDTQYF
TGTGCCAGCAGCTTGCAGGGATTTCCGGGAGATACGCAGTATTTT
>TRBD2|TRBJ2-1|-|TRBV6-1
CASSESVAGGYNEQFF
TGTGCCAGCAGTGAATCTGTAGCGGGAGGGTACAATGAGCAGTTCTTC
>-|TRBJ2-7|-|TRBV6-5
CASTPKPRDHREQYF
TGTGCCAGCACCCCAAAACCCAGGGATCATCGCGAGCAGTACTTC
>-|TRBJ2-2|-|TRBV25-1
CASSPLDTGELFF
TGTGCCAGCAGCCCACTAGATACCGGGGAGCTGTTTTTT
>-|TRBJ1-5|-|TRBV30
CAWSGGSYSNQPQHF
TGTGCCTGGAGTGGGGGCAGCTATAGCAATCAGCCCCAGCATTTT